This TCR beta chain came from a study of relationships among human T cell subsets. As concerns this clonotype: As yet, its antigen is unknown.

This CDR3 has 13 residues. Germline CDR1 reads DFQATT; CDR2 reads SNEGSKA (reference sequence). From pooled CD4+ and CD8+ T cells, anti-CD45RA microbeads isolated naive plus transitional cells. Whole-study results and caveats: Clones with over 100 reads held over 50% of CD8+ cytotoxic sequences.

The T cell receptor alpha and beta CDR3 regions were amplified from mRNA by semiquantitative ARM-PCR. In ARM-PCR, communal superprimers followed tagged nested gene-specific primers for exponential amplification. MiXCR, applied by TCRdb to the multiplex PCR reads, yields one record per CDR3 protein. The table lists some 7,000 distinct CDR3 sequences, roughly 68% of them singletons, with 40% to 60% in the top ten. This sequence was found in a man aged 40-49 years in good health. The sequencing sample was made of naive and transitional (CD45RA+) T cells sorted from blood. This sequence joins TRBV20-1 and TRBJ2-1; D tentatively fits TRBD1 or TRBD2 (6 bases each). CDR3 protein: CSIGGRAYNEQFF. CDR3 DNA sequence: TGCAGCATAGGGGGGAGAGCGTACAATGAGCAGTTCTTC.